The 27 T cell receptor beta chains below all came from one sample that was sequenced in a study of monozygotic twins with cystic fibrosis. TCRdb's table, derived via immunoSEQ multiplex PCR, lists solely in-frame clones and lacks some. The sample contains roughly 30,000 clones, 80% to 95% of which appear only once. Sequencing was done on a sample of blood. The receptors shown here come from a girl aged 2 to 9 with cystic fibrosis.

The chain recombines TRBV5-6 with TRBJ1-4, with 8 bases aligning to TRBD1. V lost 0 bases to trimming and J lost 8 bases; unmatched junction nucleotides: 12. This CDR3 has 17 amino acids. CDR1 and CDR2 (germline): SGHDT, YYEEEE. The CDR3 bases are TGTGCCAGCAGCTTGGATGGCCCGCAGGGGGCATCGGAAAAACTGTTTTTT. This translates into CASSLDGPQGASEKLFF. Together with reference TRBV5-6 and TRBJ1-4, the CDR3 gives the full variable domain: DAGVTQSPTHLIKTRGQQVTLRCSPKSGHDTVSWYQQALGQGPQFIFQYYEEEERQRGNFPDRFSGHQFPNYSSELNVNALLLGDSALYLCASSLDGPQGASEKLFFGSGTQLSVL.

The rearrangement uses TRBV27 and TRBJ1-2; D uncertain. CDR3 length: 13 amino acids. Germline CDR1 reads MNHEY; CDR2 reads SMNVEV (reference sequence). V lost 6 bases and J lost 1, with 9 bases in between. CDR3 loop: CASRGIYNYGYTF. CDR3 DNA: TGTGCCAGCAGAGGGATTTATAACTATGGCTACACCTTC.

The CDR3 reads CAWSRGQGQYF. CDR3 in DNA: TGTGCCTGGAGTCGGGGGCAGGGGCAGTACTTC. The genes are TRBV30 and TRBJ2-7, with D possibly being TRBD1 or TRBD2 (6 bases each). V gave up 2 bases and J gave up 9 bases, with 11 bases separating them. The CDR3 covers 11 residues. Per germline, CDR1 GTSNPN and CDR2 SVGIG (reference sequence).

The chain is built from TRBV6-5 and TRBJ1-4, with a possible D match to TRBD1 (5 bases). CDR3 length: 16 residues. Per germline, CDR1 MNHEY and CDR2 SVGAGI. V lost 2 bases and J 6 bases, leaving 16 bases between the germline ends. Here the CDR3 DNA reads TGTGCCAGCAGTTACCAATTACAGGCTGGACATGAAAAACTGTTTTTT. It codes for CASSYQLQAGHEKLFF.

V gene TRBV28 combines with J gene TRBJ2-3, with 7 bases aligning to TRBD2. This CDR3 is built from 16 residues. V dropped 7 bases and J dropped 0; count of bases not matched to a gene: 10. Germline CDR1 and CDR2: MDHEN and SYDVKM. CDR3 region: CASNIIGRPSTDTQYF. The CDR3 DNA reads TGTGCCAGCAATATTATCGGGAGGCCAAGCACAGATACGCAGTATTTT. Full variable domain (rest looked up from reference TRBV28 and TRBJ2-3): DVKVTQSSRYLVKRTGEKVFLECVQDMDHENMFWYRQDPGLGLRLIYFSYDVKMKEKGDIPEGYSVSREKKERFSLILESASTNQTSMYLCASNIIGRPSTDTQYFGPGTRLTVL.

The rearrangement links TRBV7-2 to TRBJ2-1, with 7 bases fitting TRBD1. CDR3 length: 14 amino acids. Germline loops: CDR1 SGHTA, CDR2 FQGNSA. V gave up 5 bases and J gave up 1 base; unmatched junction bases: 2. Here the CDR3 DNA reads TGTGCCAGCAGCCAGGGGGAATCCTACAATGAGCAGTTCTTC. It specifies CASSQGESYNEQFF.

This clone was detected a few times. The chain employs TRBV30 and TRBJ1-5, with D maybe TRBD1 (5 bases). V was clipped by 0 bases and J by 7 bases, with 13 bases between them. The germline gives CDR1 GTSNPN, CDR2 SVGIG (reference sequence). This CDR3 is built from 14 residues. The CDR3 nucleotides read TGTGCCTGGAGTGTAGGGCAGGGACGGCAGCCCCAGCATTTT. Protein: CAWSVGQGRQPQHF.

The chain links TRBV28 to TRBJ1-1, with no clear D. CDR3 length: 13 amino acids. Germline V gives CDR1 MDHEN, CDR2 SYDVKM. Trimming shortened V by 8 bases and J by 1 base, and 11 bases separated the two germline ends. CDR3 residues: CASSGDRNTEAFF. Here the CDR3 DNA reads TGTGCCAGCTCGGGAGATAGGAACACTGAAGCTTTCTTT.

The chain combines TRBV28 with TRBJ2-7, with 9 bases that match TRBD1. Per the germline V gene, CDR1 is MDHEN and CDR2 is SYDVKM. V dropped 4 bases and J dropped 5; count of bases not matched to a gene: 6. This CDR3 is 14 amino acids long. The CDR3 spells CASSSGTGSHEQYF. CDR3 DNA: TGTGCCAGCAGTTCCGGGACAGGGAGCCACGAGCAGTACTTC.

J is TRBJ2-1 and V is TRBV5-4; 7 positions agree with TRBD2. J was trimmed by 0 bases and V by 4 bases; bases with no gene match: 4. The CDR3 spans 15 residues. Looked up from germline, CDR1 is SGHNT and CDR2 is YYREEE (reference sequence). The CDR3 DNA follows: TGTGCCAGCAGCCCGGGGGGTCTCTCCTACAATGAGCAGTTCTTC. This encodes CASSPGGLSYNEQFF.

Here the CDR3 DNA reads TGTGCCTGGAGTGTAGCGGGACAGGGGATGGTGTTTGGGGAAAAACTGTTTTTT. This encodes CAWSVAGQGMVFGEKLFF. The chain combines TRBV30 with TRBJ1-4, with TRBD1 identical over 10 bases. Germline CDR1 reads GTSNPN; CDR2 reads SVGIG (reference sequence). V was clipped by 0 bases and J by 8 bases; unmatched bases: 15. CDR3 length: 18 amino acids.

The chain recombines TRBV19 with TRBJ1-5; 8 bases align to TRBD1. Germline V gene lookup returns CDR1 LNHDA and CDR2 SQIVND (reference sequence). CDR3 length equals 15 residues. V shed 5 bases and J 7 bases; nucleotides not matched to a gene: 10. The DNA for the CDR3 is TGTGCCAGTAGTCAGGGAAACAGGGGGAAACAGCCCCAGCATTTT. This sequence encodes CASSQGNRGKQPQHF.

The rearrangement links TRBV27 to TRBJ2-5; D tentatively fits TRBD1 or TRBD2 (5 bases each). The CDR3 has 13 residues. V was cut by 2 bases and J by 5 bases, with 9 bases left in between. Per the germline V gene, CDR1 is MNHEY and CDR2 is SMNVEV (reference sequence). Written as DNA, the CDR3 is TGTGCCAGCAGTTTAGAAGGGGACGAGACCCAGTACTTC. Translation gives CASSLEGDETQYF.

V usage is TRBV15 and J usage is TRBJ2-5, with no clear D. The CDR3 has 14 residues. V lost 0 bases to trimming and J lost 5 bases, with 10 bases between them. Per germline, CDR1 LNHNV and CDR2 YYDKDF (reference sequence). CDR3 DNA sequence: TGTGCCACCAGCAGAGAGGAAGGGTGGGAGACCCAGTACTTC. This translates into CATSREEGWETQYF.

The chain links TRBV2 to TRBJ1-1, with a tentative D call TRBD1 (6 bases). V was pared by 6 bases and J by 0 bases, with 14 bases between. The V gene's germline CDR1 is SNHLY and CDR2 FYNNEI. The CDR3 is made up of 15 amino acids. The CDR3 loop is CASRNRDNLNTEAFF. CDR3 nucleotide sequence: TGTGCCAGCAGGAACAGGGACAATCTGAACACTGAAGCTTTCTTT. The whole variable domain, filled in from reference TRBV2 and TRBJ1-1, reads EPEVTQTPSHQVTQMGQEVILRCVPISNHLYFYWYRQILGQKVEFLVSFYNNEISEKSEIFDDQFSVERPDGSNFTLKIRSTKLEDSAMYFCASRNRDNLNTEAFFGQGTRLTVV.

CDR3 in DNA: TGTGCCAGCAGTTATCGGGGGAACAATCAGCCCCAGCATTTT. Translating it yields CASSYRGNNQPQHF. This chain links TRBV6-5 with TRBJ1-5; D might be TRBD1 (5 bases). Germline lookup yields CDR1 MNHEY and CDR2 SVGAGI. The CDR3 runs to 14 residues. V lost 3 bases to trimming and J lost 3 bases, with 9 bases between them.

This clone was seen only once. V and J are TRBV11-2 and TRBJ1-2; 9 bases match TRBD1. V lost 1 base and J lost 6; bases outside the gene matches: 0. The CDR3 has 13 amino acids. Germline V gene sequence: CDR1 SGHAT, CDR2 FQNNGV. The CDR3 coding sequence is TGTGCCAGCAGCTTAGGGACAGGGGATGGCTACACCTTC. Protein: CASSLGTGDGYTF.

The gene calls are TRBV5-1 and TRBJ2-7; D may match TRBD1 or TRBD2 (5 bases each). Germline V gene sequence: CDR1 SGHRS, CDR2 YFSETQ. The V and J ends lost 3 bases and 3 bases respectively, with 16 bases between them. The CDR3 is 15 amino acids. CDR3 residues: CASSWGHEGVYEQYF. The CDR3 DNA sequence: TGCGCCAGCAGCTGGGGCCACGAGGGCGTCTACGAGCAGTACTTC.

The rearrangement uses TRBV19 and TRBJ2-7; D is unresolved. From germline, CDR1 is LNHDA and CDR2 SQIVND (reference sequence). The V end lost 5 bases, the J end lost 7 bases, and 15 bases lay between the germline ends. The CDR3 extends over 13 amino acids. In DNA form, the CDR3 reads TGTGCCAGTAGTTCTGCGGCCGTGGGGGAGCAGTACTTC. Translation: CASSSAAVGEQYF.

This clone was observed once. The chain joins TRBV7-3 to TRBJ2-7, with D perhaps TRBD2 (5 bases). The V and J ends lost 5 bases and 1 base respectively, with 12 bases between them. This CDR3 is built from 14 residues. CDR1 SGHTA and CDR2 FQGTGA come from the germline V gene. CDR3 sequence reads: CASSPERDSYEQYF. CDR3 bases: TGTGCCAGCAGCCCCGAGAGGGATTCCTACGAGCAGTACTTC.

This clone was seen only once. This chain connects TRBV27 to TRBJ2-7, with D unclear. The V end was cut by 2 bases, the J end by 4 bases, with 15 bases between. The germline V gene has CDR1 MNHEY and CDR2 SMNVEV (reference sequence). This CDR3 comprises 15 residues. This CDR3 reads CASSLKSPERYEQYF. The CDR3 DNA is TGTGCCAGCAGTTTAAAGAGCCCTGAGAGGTACGAGCAGTACTTC.

The rearrangement joins TRBV27 to TRBJ2-5; 11 nucleotides match TRBD2. This CDR3 has 14 residues. The V gene's germline CDR1 is MNHEY and CDR2 SMNVEV (reference sequence). The ends lost 4 bases at V and 4 bases at J; junction bases unmatched: 2. The CDR3 DNA follows: TGTGCCAGCAGTTCGGGGACTAGCGGAGAGACCCAGTACTTC. Encoded protein: CASSSGTSGETQYF.

The CDR3 region has the DNA TGCGCCAGCAGCCACGGACAGGCGAACACCGGGGAGCTGTTTTTT. Amino acid sequence: CASSHGQANTGELFF. The chain couples TRBV5-1 to TRBJ2-2; 7 bases agree with TRBD1. The junction had 3 bases not matched to a gene; V was cut back by 4 bases and J by 0 bases. The CDR3 is made up of 15 amino acids. Germline V lookup: CDR1 SGHRS, CDR2 YFSETQ. The full variable domain, in which reference TRBV5-1 and TRBJ2-2 provide the parts outside the CDR3, is KAGVTQTPRYLIKTRGQQVTLSCSPISGHRSVSWYQQTPGQGLQFLFEYFSETQRNKGNFPGRFSGRQFSNSRSEMNVSTLELGDSALYLCASSHGQANTGELFFGEGSRLTVL.

The rearrangement links TRBV5-6 to TRBJ2-7; possibly TRBD1 for D (6 bases). Germline V lookup: CDR1 SGHDT, CDR2 YYEEEE. There are 16 residues in the CDR3. The V gene lost 4 bases and the J gene lost 3 bases, with 20 bases spanning the gap. The CDR3 DNA sequence: TGTGCCAGCAGCATAGACAGGTTAGAAACTAACTACGAGCAGTACTTC. Amino acid sequence: CASSIDRLETNYEQYF.

The rearrangement joins TRBV29-1 to TRBJ1-1; D uncertain. Germline assignment: CDR1 SQVTM and CDR2 ANQGSEA. This CDR3 region has 13 residues. V shed 4 bases and J shed 3 bases, with 12 bases lying between them. In DNA form, the CDR3 reads TGCAGCGTTGTTGGTGGTAGGTACACTGAAGCTTTCTTT. It specifies CSVVGGRYTEAFF.

In DNA form, the CDR3 reads TGTGCCAGCTCCGACCCAGCTGTGGTTCGGGACGAAAAACTGTTTTTT. Its translation: CASSDPAVVRDEKLFF. The genes are TRBV11-2 and TRBJ1-4, with a possible D match to TRBD1 (5 bases). V was shortened by 8 bases and J by 8 bases, with 24 bases between the two germline ends. Germline-derived CDR1 and CDR2 are SGHAT and FQNNGV. The CDR3 contains 16 residues.

V usage is TRBV13 and J usage is TRBJ2-5; TRBD2 matches 9 bases. The ends lost 4 bases at V and 0 bases at J; junction bases unmatched: 6. This CDR3 has 16 residues. Per the germline V gene, CDR1 is PRHDT and CDR2 is FYEKMQ (reference sequence). Written as DNA, the CDR3 is TGTGCCAGCAGCTCGCCTAGCGGGACGTACCAAGAGACCCAGTACTTC. Translation: CASSSPSGTYQETQYF.